The 26 T cell receptor beta chains reported below all come from one sample, sequenced in a study of cytomegalovirus exposure and HLA in healthy donors. Researchers ran the PCR with 60 Vbeta and 13 Jbeta primers. Here immunoSEQ multiplex PCR was the method, and the copy in TCRdb shows in-frame clones only, minus some. The sample carries some 140,000 clones, 65% to 85% recorded once. The sequenced material came from PBMCs. All receptors derive from a man younger than 30 in good health and CMV-seronegative.

This sequence joins TRBV18 and TRBJ1-2; 8 bases match TRBD1. Germline V gene sequence: CDR1 KGHSH, CDR2 LQKENI. The CDR3 extends over 14 amino acids. Unmatched junction bases numbered 4, after V lost 4 bases and J lost 3 bases. CDR3 nucleotides: TGTGCCAGCTCACAGGGACAGGTTTACTATGGCTACACCTTC. Its protein is CASSQGQVYYGYTF.

This chain connects TRBV19 to TRBJ2-7; 7 bases agree with TRBD1. Germline V gives CDR1 LNHDA, CDR2 SQIVND (reference sequence). V was pared by 6 bases and J by 2 bases, with 10 bases of the junction left unmatched. This CDR3 region has 15 residues. The chain's CDR3 is CASSMGGTVTYEQYF. The CDR3 nucleotides read TGTGCCAGTAGCATGGGTGGGACAGTAACCTACGAGCAGTACTTC. The variable domain in full, completed from reference TRBV19 and TRBJ2-7, reads DGGITQSPKYLFRKEGQNVTLSCEQNLNHDAMYWYRQDPGQGLRLIYYSQIVNDFQKGDIAEGYSVSREKKESFPLTVTSAQKNPTAFYLCASSMGGTVTYEQYFGPGTRLTVT.

The CDR3: CASSFRTGINTGELFF. CDR3 DNA sequence: TGCGCCAGCAGCTTTCGGACAGGGATTAACACCGGGGAGCTGTTTTTT. The rearrangement uses TRBV4-3 and TRBJ2-2; 8 bases match TRBD1. Germline V gene data show CDR1 as LGHNA and CDR2 as YSLEER. This CDR3 is built from 16 residues. With V trimmed by 5 bases and J by 2 bases, 7 bases remained unmatched.

The genes are TRBV27 and TRBJ2-4; D perhaps matches TRBD1 (6 bases). The CDR3 is 17 amino acids. V gave up 6 bases and J gave up 0 bases, with 18 bases separating them. Per germline, CDR1 MNHEY and CDR2 SMNVEV (reference sequence). CDR3 sequence (DNA): TGTGCCAGCAGCCCATCAAACAGGGTTCTAGCCAAAAACATTCAGTACTTC. This sequence encodes CASSPSNRVLAKNIQYF.

The chain carries TRBV7-9 and TRBJ1-6, with a tentative D call TRBD1 (6 bases). Germline V gene sequence: CDR1 SEHNR, CDR2 FQNEAQ (reference sequence). This CDR3 is 14 amino acids long. V shed 5 bases and J shed 10 bases, with 15 bases lying between them. CDR3 region: CASSKGGESSPLHF. As DNA, the CDR3 is TGTGCCAGCAGCAAAGGGGGGGAATCCTCACCCCTCCACTTT.

The chain recombines TRBV7-6 with TRBJ2-5; tentative D call: TRBD1 (5 bases). This CDR3 region has 16 residues. The germline CDR1 and CDR2 sequences are SGHVS and FNYEAQ. V lost 4 bases, J lost 5 bases, and 20 bases lay in between. CDR3: CASSSSGNSGWETQYF. CDR3 nucleotides: TGTGCCAGCAGCTCCTCTGGCAACTCAGGGTGGGAGACCCAGTACTTC.

The chain recombines TRBV5-6 with TRBJ1-1; 10 bases map to TRBD1. CDR3 length: 14 residues. Unmatched junction bases numbered 10, after V lost 4 bases and J lost 10 bases. CDR1 and CDR2 from the germline V gene are SGHDT and YYEEEE. In DNA form, the CDR3 reads TGTGCCAGCAGCCCGACAGGGGGCGCTTGCATAGCTTTCTTT. This translates into CASSPTGGACIAFF. Full variable domain (rest looked up from reference TRBV5-6 and TRBJ1-1): DAGVTQSPTHLIKTRGQQVTLRCSPKSGHDTVSWYQQALGQGPQFIFQYYEEEERQRGNFPDRFSGHQFPNYSSELNVNALLLGDSALYLCASSPTGGACIAFFGQGTRLTVV.

This clone was counted a few times. The genes are TRBV2 and TRBJ1-3; D may be TRBD1 (5 bases). Germline-derived CDR1 and CDR2 are SNHLY and FYNNEI. V was cut by 7 bases and J by 4 bases, with 8 bases left in between. There are 12 residues in the CDR3. This CDR3 is CASKGSGNTIYF. In DNA, the CDR3 is TGTGCCAGCAAGGGGTCCGGAAACACCATATATTTT.

This rearrangement joins TRBV30 to TRBJ1-2; 9 bases line up with TRBD1. V lost 6 bases, J lost 6 bases, and 8 bases stayed unmatched. Germline V gives CDR1 GTSNPN, CDR2 SVGIG (reference sequence). This CDR3 region has 13 residues. The CDR3 coding sequence is TGTGCCTGCCTTCCCGGGACAGGGAATGGCTACACCTTC. Its protein is CACLPGTGNGYTF.

The chain joins TRBV7-6 to TRBJ1-5; maybe TRBD1 (5 bases). V was cut by 4 bases and J by 3 bases, with 7 bases left in between. CDR1 SGHVS and CDR2 FNYEAQ come from the germline V gene. The CDR3 extends over 13 amino acids. CDR3 nucleotides: TGTGCCAGCAGCTCTGGACACAATCAGCCCCAGCATTTT. Translating it yields CASSSGHNQPQHF.

The chain is built from TRBV7-3 and TRBJ2-1; 9 bases line up with TRBD2. The CDR3 totals 15 residues. Germline V gene sequence: CDR1 SGHTA, CDR2 FQGTGA. V was pared by 5 bases and J by 6 bases, with 8 bases of the junction left unmatched. The CDR3 region has the DNA TGTGCCAGCAGCCCCGGACTAGCGCGCCGCAATGAGCAGTTCTTC. Amino acids: CASSPGLARRNEQFF.

Here the CDR3 DNA reads TGTGCCAGCAGTTACAGGACAGGGGGCGCCGGGCAGCCCCAGCATTTT. The encoded protein is CASSYRTGGAGQPQHF. V and J are TRBV6-6 and TRBJ1-5; 11 nucleotides agree with TRBD1. Trimming at V came to 2 bases and at J to 7 bases, leaving 7 bases not matched to a gene. Germline CDR1 is MNHNY and CDR2 is SVGAGI (reference sequence). The CDR3 spans 16 residues.

This sequence joins TRBV29-1 and TRBJ2-6; D is ambiguous. Trimming removed 4 bases at V and 4 bases at J, with 5 bases between. The CDR3 runs 12 residues. Germline assignment: CDR1 SQVTM and CDR2 ANQGSEA. In DNA, the CDR3 is TGCAGCGTTGTTGTAGGGGCCAACGTCCTGACTTTC. This sequence encodes CSVVVGANVLTF.

V usage is TRBV4-3 and J usage is TRBJ1-1; 7 positions agree with TRBD1. The CDR3 extends over 13 amino acids. The trim removed 9 bases at V and 0 bases at J, leaving 4 bases unmatched. Germline CDR1 and CDR2: LGHNA and YSLEER. The CDR3 DNA sequence: TGCGCCAGTAAAGACAGGGTGAACACTGAAGCTTTCTTT. Amino acid sequence: CASKDRVNTEAFF.

This chain joins TRBV5-4 and TRBJ1-2; 7 bases line up with TRBD1. Germline lookup yields CDR1 SGHNT and CDR2 YYREEE (reference sequence). The V gene end was trimmed by 4 bases and the J gene end by 4 bases; junction bases not matched to a gene: 4. The CDR3 loop spans 13 amino acids. The CDR3 here is CASSIGTAYGYTF. CDR3 DNA sequence: TGTGCCAGCAGCATAGGGACAGCCTATGGCTACACCTTC. The full variable domain, completed using reference TRBV5-4 and TRBJ1-2, is ETGVTQSPTHLIKTRGQQVTLRCSSQSGHNTVSWYQQALGQGPQFIFQYYREEENGRGNFPPRFSGLQFPNYSSELNVNALELDDSALYLCASSIGTAYGYTFGSGTRLTVV.

This rearrangement joins TRBV10-3 to TRBJ1-5, with unresolved D. Germline assignment: CDR1 ENHRY and CDR2 SYGVKD. The CDR3 has 14 amino acids. With 0 bases removed from V and 5 bases from J, the gap between germline ends came to 8 bases. CDR3 loop: CAISESGEDQPQHF. For the CDR3, the DNA is TGTGCCATCAGTGAGTCTGGGGAGGATCAGCCCCAGCATTTT.

The chain employs TRBV5-4 and TRBJ1-1; a weak D match, TRBD1 (5 bases). CDR3 length: 17 residues. Germline V gene data show CDR1 as SGHNT and CDR2 as YYREEE (reference sequence). V gave up 2 bases and J gave up 4 bases, with 21 bases separating them. CDR3 sequence reads: CASSFGSGTTTTTEAFF. CDR3 bases: TGTGCCAGCAGCTTTGGTTCAGGGACTACTACTACCACTGAAGCTTTCTTT.

The rearrangement joins TRBV9 to TRBJ1-2; 7 nucleotides agree with TRBD1. The germline gives CDR1 SGDLS, CDR2 YYNGEE. The CDR3 runs to 15 residues. Trimming cost V 4 bases and J 7 bases; bases outside gene matches: 13. CDR3 sequence: CASSSRGKGAGGYTF. The CDR3 nucleotides read TGTGCCAGCAGCTCCAGGGGGAAGGGGGCGGGTGGCTACACCTTC.

This chain joins TRBV6-5 and TRBJ1-1; perhaps TRBD1 as D (6 bases). The CDR3 loop spans 14 amino acids. Germline CDR1 and CDR2: MNHEY and SVGAGI. Trimming removed 8 bases from V and 6 bases from J, with 19 bases in between. Written as DNA, the CDR3 is TGTGCCAGCGCCTTAACAGGGTCGGTCTCTGAAGCTTTCTTT. Protein product: CASALTGSVSEAFF.

The rearrangement uses TRBV5-6 and TRBJ2-7; D remains unclear. CDR1 and CDR2 from the germline V gene are SGHDT and YYEEEE. CDR3 length equals 13 residues. The V end lost 0 bases, the J end lost 4 bases, and 8 bases lay between the germline ends. CDR3 residues: CASSLGSGYEQYF. The CDR3, as DNA: TGTGCCAGCAGCTTGGGGTCGGGTTACGAGCAGTACTTC.

The V gene is TRBV19, the J gene TRBJ2-3; 7 bases line up with TRBD1. V lost 5 bases to trimming and J lost 1 base; unmatched junction nucleotides: 12. The CDR3 is made up of 17 amino acids. Germline loops: CDR1 LNHDA, CDR2 SQIVND (reference sequence). The CDR3 here is CASSLRQGLGGTDTQYF. CDR3 DNA sequence: TGTGCCAGTAGTCTTCGACAGGGTCTAGGAGGCACAGATACGCAGTATTTT. Based on the CDR3 plus reference TRBV19 and TRBJ2-3, the full variable domain is DGGITQSPKYLFRKEGQNVTLSCEQNLNHDAMYWYRQDPGQGLRLIYYSQIVNDFQKGDIAEGYSVSREKKESFPLTVTSAQKNPTAFYLCASSLRQGLGGTDTQYFGPGTRLTVL.

The chain links TRBV28 to TRBJ1-1, with 8 bases that match TRBD1. From germline, CDR1 is MDHEN and CDR2 SYDVKM. The V segment lost 6 bases and the J segment 4 bases; nucleotides outside the gene matches: 7. This CDR3 is 14 amino acids long. Here the CDR3 DNA reads TGTGCCAGCAGACCAACAGGGGGAACCACTGAAGCTTTCTTT. It specifies CASRPTGGTTEAFF.

CDR3: CASSESAGSNQPQHF. The CDR3 coding sequence is TGTGCCAGCAGTGAATCGGCGGGCAGCAATCAGCCCCAGCATTTT. This sequence joins TRBV6-1 and TRBJ1-5; D is uncertain. The ends were cut back, 2 bases at V and 1 base at J, with 9 bases in the middle. Per the germline V gene, CDR1 is MNHNS and CDR2 is SASEGT. The CDR3 covers 15 residues.

The V and J genes are TRBV5-1 and TRBJ1-4, with TRBD1 matching 7 bases. This CDR3 spans 14 amino acids. Germline values: CDR1 SGHRS, CDR2 YFSETQ. With 7 bases clipped from V and 4 bases from J, the junction kept 7 bases outside the gene matches. The CDR3 loop reads CASALGDSNEKLFF. The CDR3 DNA reads as TGCGCCAGCGCGCTCGGGGACAGTAATGAAAAACTGTTTTTT.

This clone was seen only a few times. This chain connects TRBV5-1 to TRBJ1-1; 9 bases agree with TRBD1. There are 14 residues in the CDR3. Germline assignment: CDR1 SGHRS and CDR2 YFSETQ. The J segment lost 4 bases and the V segment lost 5 bases, leaving 6 bases of the junction unmatched. The CDR3: CASSYDRGSTEAFF. The CDR3 region has the DNA TGCGCCAGCAGTTACGACAGGGGGAGCACTGAAGCTTTCTTT.

V gene TRBV9 combines with J gene TRBJ2-1; TRBD2 matches 8 bases. Germline CDR1 reads SGDLS; CDR2 reads YYNGEE. The CDR3 has 16 amino acids. V lost 0 bases to trimming and J lost 4 bases; unmatched junction nucleotides: 6. In nucleotides, the CDR3 is TGTGCCAGCAGCGTAGTAGAAGCGGGGGAGTACAATGAGCAGTTCTTC. This codes for CASSVVEAGEYNEQFF.